These T cell receptor beta chains were read from a single sample in a study of OX40 agonist ivuxolimab in advanced cancers. The protocol was immunoSEQ multiplex PCR, while the TCRdb copy is restricted to in-frame clones and leaves out a portion. The table has roughly 69,000 clones, about 90% seen once. Sequencing was performed on CD4+ or CD8+ T cells sorted from blood, taken in a trial of the OX40 agonist ivuxolimab. The receptors stem from an adult with an advanced solid tumor such as melanoma, head and neck, liver or kidney cancer. The CDR3 runs from the conserved cysteine through the conserved F or W. A D gene is named only where the DNA matches it firmly. Not all rows give a size; the values are once, few, many and, for expanded clones, a class.

size	J	D	V	DNA	CDR3
.	TRBJ2-5	.	TRBV5-1	TGCGCCAGCAGCCCACGACAGCTCCAAGAGACCCAGTACTTC	CASSPRQLQETQYF
.	TRBJ2-2	.	TRBV10-3	TGTGCCATCAGTGGAGCAGGGGAAGGCGGGGAGCTGTTTTTT	CAISGAGEGGELFF
.	TRBJ1-2	TRBD1	TRBV7-7	TGTGCTAGCGAACGGTCGGAGCAGGGGGCGATAGATAACTATGGCTACACCTTC	CASERSEQGAIDNYGYTF
few	TRBJ1-1	.	TRBV25-1	TGTGCCAGCAGTGACCTCAGCGCTGAAGCTTTCTTT	CASSDLSAEAFF
.	TRBJ2-1	.	TRBV28	TGTGCCAGCAGTTTAATCGATGAGCAGTTCTTC	CASSLIDEQFF
.	TRBJ2-1	.	TRBV2	TGTGCCAGCAGTGAACGGCACTCGGGTTCCTACAATGAGCAGTTCTTC	CASSERHSGSYNEQFF
once	TRBJ2-5	TRBD2	TRBV28	TGTGCCAGCAGTTTAGCGGGAGGAGAGACCCAGTACTTC	CASSLAGGETQYF
.	TRBJ1-3	.	TRBV27	TGTGCCAGCAGTTTAGGGGCTGGAAACACCATATATTTT	CASSLGAGNTIYF
.	TRBJ1-2	.	TRBV4-1	TGCGCCAGCAGCCAAGAAGGGCACTATGGCTACACCTTC	CASSQEGHYGYTF
.	TRBJ2-1	TRBD1	TRBV14	TGTGCCAGCAGCCCGGACAGGGGGCCACTATCCTACAATGAGCAGTTCTTC	CASSPDRGPLSYNEQFF
.	TRBJ1-5	.	TRBV19	TGTGCCAGTAGTATCCTGACGGGTAGCAATCAGCCCCAGCATTTT	CASSILTGSNQPQHF
.	TRBJ2-1	TRBD2	TRBV7-9	TGTGCCAGCAGCTGGCAAGCGGGGGAGCAGTTCTTC	CASSWQAGEQFF
.	TRBJ2-1	TRBD2	TRBV7-9	TGTGCCAGCAGCTTACATACGGGAGGGGAAGATGAGCAGTTCTTC	CASSLHTGGEDEQFF
.	TRBJ2-1	TRBD1	TRBV6-5	TGTGCCAGCAGTCGAACCCCGGACAGGTACAATGAGCAGTTCTTC	CASSRTPDRYNEQFF